Presented here are 14 T cell receptor beta chains from one specimen sequenced in a study of CD8 T cells in ankylosing spondylitis. MiXCR was run by TCRdb on the 5' RACE reads, yielding one entry per CDR3 protein. The sample holds approximately 340,000 distinct CDR3 sequences, around 15% seen once. Sequenced material: blood, either unsorted or a sorted T cell fraction (not recorded which). These receptors came from a male donor with ankylosing spondylitis or in good health (not recorded which).

This clonotype was seen more than once but under ten times. The chain combines TRBV20-1 with TRBJ1-6; no reliable D call. Germline-derived CDR1 and CDR2 are DFQATT and SNEGSKA (reference sequence). The CDR3 spans 11 residues. V was shortened by 6 bases and J by 14 bases, with 14 bases between the two germline ends. As DNA, the CDR3 is TGCAGTGCCCCCCTCGGGGTGGCCCTCCACTTT. Translated: CSAPLGVALHF.

This clonotype was counted between two and nine times. This chain's CDR3 is CASSQTVPNEQFF. CDR3 nucleotide sequence: TGTGCCAGCAGCCAGACAGTTCCCAATGAGCAGTTCTTC. The chain couples TRBV2 to TRBJ2-1, with a possible D match to TRBD1 (5 bases). V dropped 6 bases and J dropped 6 bases, with 12 bases sitting between them. The germline gives CDR1 SNHLY, CDR2 FYNNEI. The CDR3 runs 13 residues. Based on the CDR3 plus reference TRBV2 and TRBJ2-1, the full variable domain is EPEVTQTPSHQVTQMGQEVILRCVPISNHLYFYWYRQILGQKVEFLVSFYNNEISEKSEIFDDQFSVERPDGSNFTLKIRSTKLEDSAMYFCASSQTVPNEQFFGPGTRLTVL.

J is TRBJ1-3 and V is TRBV6-1; 11 bases agree with TRBD1. V shed 6 bases, J shed 2 bases, and the junction held 9 bases outside the gene matches. Germline CDR1 is MNHNS and CDR2 is SASEGT. The CDR3 contains 17 residues. The CDR3 DNA reads TGTGCCAGCAGGGGGACAGGGGGGAAGGGGCCTGGAAACACCATATATTTT. Translation: CASRGTGGKGPGNTIYF.

The chain couples TRBV7-2 to TRBJ2-7; TRBD2 aligns across 10 bases. V was pared by 5 bases and J by 4 bases, with 8 bases of the junction left unmatched. CDR3 length: 15 amino acids. The V gene's germline CDR1 is SGHTA and CDR2 FQGNSA. CDR3 region: CASSPYSGGPYEQYF. In nucleotides, the CDR3 is TGTGCCAGCAGCCCTTATAGCGGGGGGCCTTACGAGCAGTACTTC.

The CDR3 DNA reads TGTGCCAGCAGACGGGAGAGTGGCGGGGAGCTGTTTTTT. It yields the protein CASRRESGGELFF. The V gene is TRBV2, the J gene TRBJ2-2, with D tentatively TRBD2 (6 bases). This CDR3 is 13 amino acids long. V was trimmed by 6 bases and J by 7 bases, leaving 12 bases between them. In germline, CDR1 is SNHLY, CDR2 FYNNEI.

The rearrangement links TRBV12-3 or TRBV12-4 to TRBJ1-1; D not certain. This CDR3 contains 13 residues. V shed 2 bases and J shed 6 bases, with 10 bases lying between them. The DNA of the CDR3 is TGTGCCAGCAGTTTATGGGGTTCACCTGAAGCTTTCTTT. It is translated as CASSLWGSPEAFF.

The chain has TRBV10-3 and TRBJ2-3; 10 positions match TRBD2. The V and J ends lost 0 bases and 3 bases, in that order; junction bases with no gene match: 3. The CDR3 loop spans 16 amino acids. Germline assignment: CDR1 ENHRY and CDR2 SYGVKD. DNA of the CDR3: TGTGCCATCAGTGAGTCAAGCGGGAGGGGAACAGATACGCAGTATTTT. This translates into CAISESSGRGTDTQYF.

This chain connects TRBV5-1 to TRBJ2-6; a possible D gene is TRBD1 (6 bases). The V end lost 1 base, the J end lost 4 bases, and 9 bases lay between the germline ends. The CDR3 is 15 amino acids. Germline V CDR1 and CDR2: SGHRS, YFSETQ. Written as DNA, the CDR3 is TGCGCCAGCAGCTTGTGGCAGGGGGGGGCCAACGTCCTGACTTTC. Its translation: CASSLWQGGANVLTF.

In this sample, this clonotype turned up a few times. The V gene is TRBV20-1, the J gene TRBJ1-3; D is undetermined. V dropped 6 bases and J dropped 3 bases, with 6 bases sitting between them. There are 11 residues in the CDR3. Germline V gene lookup returns CDR1 DFQATT and CDR2 SNEGSKA (reference sequence). CDR3 nucleotides: TGCAGTGCCCGAGGTGGAAACACCATATATTTT. It translates to CSARGGNTIYF.

The table lists this clonotype with a few counts. The chain employs TRBV9 and TRBJ2-2; either TRBD1 or TRBD2 may supply D (5 bases each). Germline-derived CDR1 and CDR2 are SGDLS and YYNGEE. This CDR3 contains 14 residues. V was pared by 3 bases and J by 9 bases, with 15 bases between. The CDR3 sequence is CASSAEGIPRELFF. CDR3 in DNA: TGTGCCAGCAGCGCCGAGGGGATCCCCCGGGAGCTGTTTTTT.

This clonotype occurred once. J is TRBJ1-1 and V is TRBV2; D unclear. The CDR3 sequence is 13 residues long. In germline, CDR1 is SNHLY, CDR2 FYNNEI. V lost 2 bases to trimming and J lost 4 bases, with 8 bases between them. CDR3 coding DNA: TGTGCCAGCAGTGAATCGGCAGGCACTGAAGCTTTCTTT. Translated: CASSESAGTEAFF.

This clonotype was seen only a few times. This chain joins TRBV5-5 and TRBJ2-1, with 10 bases aligning to TRBD2. The germline CDR1 and CDR2 sequences are SGHKS and YYEKEE (reference sequence). V shed 0 bases, J shed 10 bases, and the junction held 4 bases outside the gene matches. This CDR3 spans 14 amino acids. The CDR3 sequence is CASSLGLAGGEQFF. CDR3 DNA: TGTGCCAGCAGCTTGGGACTAGCGGGTGGGGAGCAGTTCTTC.

This clonotype has more than one count but fewer than ten. V and J are TRBV10-3 and TRBJ2-7; 9 nucleotides align to TRBD1. Germline lookup yields CDR1 ENHRY and CDR2 SYGVKD. J was trimmed by 6 bases and V by 6 bases; bases with no gene match: 6. The CDR3 is made up of 13 amino acids. Written as DNA, the CDR3 is TGTGCCATCAGCAACAGGGGGCCTAGCGAGCAGTACTTC. Its translation is CAISNRGPSEQYF.

This clonotype was counted a few times. The V call is TRBV2, the J call TRBJ2-7; the match to TRBD2 covers 8 bases. V was pared by 8 bases and J by 3 bases, with 12 bases of the junction left unmatched. Per the germline V gene, CDR1 is SNHLY and CDR2 is FYNNEI. The CDR3 is made up of 15 amino acids. CDR3 amino acids: CASQRRTSGHYEQYF. The CDR3 coding sequence is TGTGCCAGCCAGAGAAGAACTAGCGGCCACTACGAGCAGTACTTC.